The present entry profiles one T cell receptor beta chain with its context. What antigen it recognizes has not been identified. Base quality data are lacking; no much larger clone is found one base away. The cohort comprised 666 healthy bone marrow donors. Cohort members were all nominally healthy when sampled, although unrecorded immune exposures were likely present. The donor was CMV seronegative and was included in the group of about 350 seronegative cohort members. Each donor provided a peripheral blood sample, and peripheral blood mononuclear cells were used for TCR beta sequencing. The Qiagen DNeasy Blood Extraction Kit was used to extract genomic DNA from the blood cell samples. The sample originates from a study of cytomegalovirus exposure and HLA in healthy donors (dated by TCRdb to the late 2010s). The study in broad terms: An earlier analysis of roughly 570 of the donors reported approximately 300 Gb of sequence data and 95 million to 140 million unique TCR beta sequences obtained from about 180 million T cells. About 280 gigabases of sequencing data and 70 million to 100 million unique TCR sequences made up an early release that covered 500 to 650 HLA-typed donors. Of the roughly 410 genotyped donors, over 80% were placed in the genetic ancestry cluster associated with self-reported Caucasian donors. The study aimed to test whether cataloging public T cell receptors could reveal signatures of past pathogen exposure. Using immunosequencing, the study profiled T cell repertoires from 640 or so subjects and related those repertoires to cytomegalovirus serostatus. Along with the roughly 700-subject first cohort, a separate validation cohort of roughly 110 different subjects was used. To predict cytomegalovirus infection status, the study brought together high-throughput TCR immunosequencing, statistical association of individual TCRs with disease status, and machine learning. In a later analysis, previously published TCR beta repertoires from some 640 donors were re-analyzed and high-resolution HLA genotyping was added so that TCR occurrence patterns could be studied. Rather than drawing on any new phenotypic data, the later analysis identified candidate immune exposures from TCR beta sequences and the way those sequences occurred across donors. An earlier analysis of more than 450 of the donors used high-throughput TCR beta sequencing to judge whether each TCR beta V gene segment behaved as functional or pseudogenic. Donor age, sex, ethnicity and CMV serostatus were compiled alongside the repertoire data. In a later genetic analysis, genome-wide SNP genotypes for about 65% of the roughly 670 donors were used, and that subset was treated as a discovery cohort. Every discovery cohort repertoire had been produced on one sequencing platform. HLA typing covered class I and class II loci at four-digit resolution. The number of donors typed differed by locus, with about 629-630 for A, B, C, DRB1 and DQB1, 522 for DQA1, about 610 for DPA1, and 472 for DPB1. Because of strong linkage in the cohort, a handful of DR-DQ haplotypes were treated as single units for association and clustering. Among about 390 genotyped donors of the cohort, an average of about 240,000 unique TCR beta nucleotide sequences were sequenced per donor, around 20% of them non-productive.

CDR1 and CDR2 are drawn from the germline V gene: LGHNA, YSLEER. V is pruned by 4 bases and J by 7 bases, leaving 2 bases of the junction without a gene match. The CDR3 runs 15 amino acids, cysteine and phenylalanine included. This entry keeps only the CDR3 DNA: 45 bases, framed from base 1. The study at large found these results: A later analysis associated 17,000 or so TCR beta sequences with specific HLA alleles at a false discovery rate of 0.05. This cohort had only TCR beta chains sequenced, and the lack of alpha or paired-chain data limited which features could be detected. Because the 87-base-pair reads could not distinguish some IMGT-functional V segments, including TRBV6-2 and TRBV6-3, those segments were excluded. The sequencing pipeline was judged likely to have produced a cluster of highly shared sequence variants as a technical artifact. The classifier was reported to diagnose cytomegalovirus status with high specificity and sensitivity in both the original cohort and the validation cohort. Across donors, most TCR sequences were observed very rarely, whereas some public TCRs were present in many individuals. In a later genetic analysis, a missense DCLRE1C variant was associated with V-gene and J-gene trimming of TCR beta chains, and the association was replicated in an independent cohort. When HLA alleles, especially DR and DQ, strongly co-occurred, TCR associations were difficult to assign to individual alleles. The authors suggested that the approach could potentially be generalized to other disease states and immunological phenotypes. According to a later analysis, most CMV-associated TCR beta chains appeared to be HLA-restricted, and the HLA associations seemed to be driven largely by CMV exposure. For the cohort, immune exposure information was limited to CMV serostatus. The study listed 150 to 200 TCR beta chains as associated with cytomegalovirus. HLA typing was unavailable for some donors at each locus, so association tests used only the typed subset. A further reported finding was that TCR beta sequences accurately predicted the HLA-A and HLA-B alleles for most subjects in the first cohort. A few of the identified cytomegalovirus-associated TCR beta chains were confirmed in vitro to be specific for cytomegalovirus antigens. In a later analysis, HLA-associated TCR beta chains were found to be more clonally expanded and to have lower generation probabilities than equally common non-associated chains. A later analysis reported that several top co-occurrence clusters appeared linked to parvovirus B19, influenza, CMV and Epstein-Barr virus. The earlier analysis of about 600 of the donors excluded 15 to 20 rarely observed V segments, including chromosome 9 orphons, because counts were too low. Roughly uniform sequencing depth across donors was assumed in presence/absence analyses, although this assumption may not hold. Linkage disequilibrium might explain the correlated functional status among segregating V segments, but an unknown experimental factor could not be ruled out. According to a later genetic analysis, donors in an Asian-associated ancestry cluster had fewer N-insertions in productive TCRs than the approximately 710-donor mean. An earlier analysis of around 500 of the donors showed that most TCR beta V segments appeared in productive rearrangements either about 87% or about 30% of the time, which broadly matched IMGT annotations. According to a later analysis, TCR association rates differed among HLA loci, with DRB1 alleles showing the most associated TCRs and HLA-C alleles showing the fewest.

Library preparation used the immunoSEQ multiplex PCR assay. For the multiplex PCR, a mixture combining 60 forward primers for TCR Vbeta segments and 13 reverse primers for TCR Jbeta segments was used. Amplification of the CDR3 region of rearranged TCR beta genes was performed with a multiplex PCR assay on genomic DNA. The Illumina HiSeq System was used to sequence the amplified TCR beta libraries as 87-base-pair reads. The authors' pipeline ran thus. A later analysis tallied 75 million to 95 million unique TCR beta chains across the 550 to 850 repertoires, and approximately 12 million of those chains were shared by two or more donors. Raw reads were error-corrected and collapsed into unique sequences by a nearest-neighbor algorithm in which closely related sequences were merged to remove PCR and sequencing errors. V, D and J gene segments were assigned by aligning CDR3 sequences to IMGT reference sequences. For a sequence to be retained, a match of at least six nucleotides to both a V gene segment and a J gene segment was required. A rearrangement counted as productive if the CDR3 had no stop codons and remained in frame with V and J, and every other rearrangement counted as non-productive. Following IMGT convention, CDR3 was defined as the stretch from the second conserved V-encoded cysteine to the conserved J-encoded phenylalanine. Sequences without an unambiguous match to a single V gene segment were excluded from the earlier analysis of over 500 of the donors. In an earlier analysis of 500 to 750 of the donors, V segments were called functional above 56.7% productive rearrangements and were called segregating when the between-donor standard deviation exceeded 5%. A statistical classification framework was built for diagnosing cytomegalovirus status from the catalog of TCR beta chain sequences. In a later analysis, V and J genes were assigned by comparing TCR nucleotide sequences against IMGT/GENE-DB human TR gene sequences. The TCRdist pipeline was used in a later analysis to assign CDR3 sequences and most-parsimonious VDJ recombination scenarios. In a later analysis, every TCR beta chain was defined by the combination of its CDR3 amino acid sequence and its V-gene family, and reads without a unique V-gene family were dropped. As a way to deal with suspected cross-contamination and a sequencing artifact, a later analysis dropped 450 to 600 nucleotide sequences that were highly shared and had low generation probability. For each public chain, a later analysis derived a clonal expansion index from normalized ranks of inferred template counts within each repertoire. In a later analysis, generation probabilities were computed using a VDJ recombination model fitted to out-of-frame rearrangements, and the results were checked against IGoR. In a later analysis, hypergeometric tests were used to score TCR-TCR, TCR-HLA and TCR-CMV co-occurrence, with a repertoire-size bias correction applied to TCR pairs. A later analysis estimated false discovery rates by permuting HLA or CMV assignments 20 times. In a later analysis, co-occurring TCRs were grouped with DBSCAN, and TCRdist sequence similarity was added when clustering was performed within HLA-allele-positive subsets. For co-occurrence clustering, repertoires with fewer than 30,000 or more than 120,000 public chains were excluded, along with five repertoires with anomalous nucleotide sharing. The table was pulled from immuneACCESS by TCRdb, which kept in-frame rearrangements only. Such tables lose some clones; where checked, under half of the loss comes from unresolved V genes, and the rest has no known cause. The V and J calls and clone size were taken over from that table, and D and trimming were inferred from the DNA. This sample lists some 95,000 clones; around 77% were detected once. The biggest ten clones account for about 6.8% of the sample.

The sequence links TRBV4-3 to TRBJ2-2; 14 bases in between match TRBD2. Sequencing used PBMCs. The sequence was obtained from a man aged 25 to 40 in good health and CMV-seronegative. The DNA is TGCGCCAGCAGCCGACTAGCGGGGGGGCTCGGGGAGCTGTTTTTT. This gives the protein CASSRLAGGLGELFF.